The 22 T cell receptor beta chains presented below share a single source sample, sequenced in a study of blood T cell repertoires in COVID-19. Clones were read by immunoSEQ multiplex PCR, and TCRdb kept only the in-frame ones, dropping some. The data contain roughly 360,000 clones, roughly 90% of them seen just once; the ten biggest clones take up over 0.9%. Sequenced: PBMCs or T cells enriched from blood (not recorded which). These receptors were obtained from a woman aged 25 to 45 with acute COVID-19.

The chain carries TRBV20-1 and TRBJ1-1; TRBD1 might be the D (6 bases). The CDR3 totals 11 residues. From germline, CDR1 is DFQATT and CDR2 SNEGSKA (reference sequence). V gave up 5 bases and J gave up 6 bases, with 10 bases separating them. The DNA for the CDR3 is TGCAGTGCTCCAGGGGTCGCTGAAGCTTTCTTT. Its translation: CSAPGVAEAFF.

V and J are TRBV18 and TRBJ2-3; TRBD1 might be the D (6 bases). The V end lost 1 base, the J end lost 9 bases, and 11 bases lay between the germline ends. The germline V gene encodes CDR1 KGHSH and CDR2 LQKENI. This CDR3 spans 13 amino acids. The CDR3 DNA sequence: TGTGCCAGCTCACCACGACAGGATGACACGCAGTATTTT. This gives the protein CASSPRQDDTQYF. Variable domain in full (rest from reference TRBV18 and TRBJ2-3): NAGVMQNPRHLVRRRGQEARLRCSPMKGHSHVYWYRQLPEEGLKFMVYLQKENIIDESGMPKERFSAEFPKEGPSILRIQQVVRGDSAAYFCASSPRQDDTQYFGPGTRLTVL.

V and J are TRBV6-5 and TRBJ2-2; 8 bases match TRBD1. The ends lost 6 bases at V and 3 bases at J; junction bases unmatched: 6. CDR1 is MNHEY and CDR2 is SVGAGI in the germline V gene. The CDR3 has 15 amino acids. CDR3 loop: CASSLGTGYTGELFF. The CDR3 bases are TGTGCCAGCAGCCTCGGGACAGGATACACCGGGGAGCTGTTTTTT.

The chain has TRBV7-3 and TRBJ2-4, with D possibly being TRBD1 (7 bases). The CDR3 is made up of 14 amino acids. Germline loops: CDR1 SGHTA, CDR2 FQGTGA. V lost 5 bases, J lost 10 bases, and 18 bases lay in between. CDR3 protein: CASSPGRDSSIQYF. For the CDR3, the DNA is TGTGCCAGCAGCCCTGGGCGGGACAGTTCTATTCAGTACTTC.

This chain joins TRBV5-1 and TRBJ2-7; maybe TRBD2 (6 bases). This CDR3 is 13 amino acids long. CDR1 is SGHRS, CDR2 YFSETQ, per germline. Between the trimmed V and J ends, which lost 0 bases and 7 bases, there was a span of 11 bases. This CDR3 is CASSLGLATEQYF. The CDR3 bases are TGCGCCAGCAGCTTGGGCCTAGCGACGGAGCAGTACTTC.

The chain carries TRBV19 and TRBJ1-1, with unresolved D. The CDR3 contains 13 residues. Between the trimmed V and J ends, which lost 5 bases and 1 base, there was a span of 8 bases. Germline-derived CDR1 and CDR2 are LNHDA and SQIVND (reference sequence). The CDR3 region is CASSARPNTEAFF. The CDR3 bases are TGTGCCAGTAGTGCCAGGCCGAACACTGAAGCTTTCTTT.

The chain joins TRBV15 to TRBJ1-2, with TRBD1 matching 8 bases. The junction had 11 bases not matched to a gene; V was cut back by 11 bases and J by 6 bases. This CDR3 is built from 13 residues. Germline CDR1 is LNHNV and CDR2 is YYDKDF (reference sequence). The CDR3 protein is CAARGTGYDGYTF. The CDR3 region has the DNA TGTGCCGCCCGGGGGACAGGTTACGATGGCTACACCTTC.

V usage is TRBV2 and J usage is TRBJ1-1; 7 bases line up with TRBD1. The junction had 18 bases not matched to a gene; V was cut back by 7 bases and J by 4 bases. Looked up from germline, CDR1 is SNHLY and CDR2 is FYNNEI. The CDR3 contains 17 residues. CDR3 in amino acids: CASILETGAVGSTEAFF. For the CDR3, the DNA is TGTGCCAGCATACTAGAAACAGGGGCGGTGGGTAGCACTGAAGCTTTCTTT.

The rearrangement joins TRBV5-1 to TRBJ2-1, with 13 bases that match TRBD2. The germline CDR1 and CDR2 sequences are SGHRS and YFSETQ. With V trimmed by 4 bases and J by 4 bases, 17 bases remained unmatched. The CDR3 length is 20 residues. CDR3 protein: CASSGMTSGGSRLAYNEQFF. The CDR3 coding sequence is TGCGCCAGCAGCGGAATGACTAGCGGGGGGTCCCGATTAGCATACAATGAGCAGTTCTTC.

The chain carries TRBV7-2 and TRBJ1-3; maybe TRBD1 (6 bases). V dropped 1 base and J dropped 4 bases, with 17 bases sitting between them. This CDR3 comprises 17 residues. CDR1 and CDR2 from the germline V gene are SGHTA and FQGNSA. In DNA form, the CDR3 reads TGTGCCAGCAGCTTAGGTATGCCCGCAGGGGCCGGAAACACCATATATTTT. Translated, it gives CASSLGMPAGAGNTIYF.

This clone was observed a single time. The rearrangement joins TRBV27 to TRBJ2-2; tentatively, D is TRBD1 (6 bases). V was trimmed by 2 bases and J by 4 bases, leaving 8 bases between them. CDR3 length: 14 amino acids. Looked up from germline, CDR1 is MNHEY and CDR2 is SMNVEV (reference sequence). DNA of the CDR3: TGTGCCAGCAGTTTAACAGGGACCACCGGGGAGCTGTTTTTT. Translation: CASSLTGTTGELFF.

Here the CDR3 DNA reads TGTGCCAGCAGCTTGTGGGGGCGCGAGGGCTTGAGCACTGAAGCTTTCTTT. Its translation is CASSLWGREGLSTEAFF. The V call is TRBV5-5, the J call TRBJ1-1, with a possible D match to TRBD1 (6 bases). The V and J ends lost 1 base and 4 bases respectively, with 20 bases between them. Germline loops: CDR1 SGHKS, CDR2 YYEKEE (reference sequence). CDR3 size: 17 residues.

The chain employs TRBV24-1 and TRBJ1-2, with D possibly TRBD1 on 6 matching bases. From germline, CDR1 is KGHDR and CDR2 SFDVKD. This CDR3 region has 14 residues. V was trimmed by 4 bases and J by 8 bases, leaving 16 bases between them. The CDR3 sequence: CATSDPGQQRGYTF. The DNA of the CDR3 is TGTGCCACCAGTGACCCCGGACAGCAAAGGGGCTACACCTTC.

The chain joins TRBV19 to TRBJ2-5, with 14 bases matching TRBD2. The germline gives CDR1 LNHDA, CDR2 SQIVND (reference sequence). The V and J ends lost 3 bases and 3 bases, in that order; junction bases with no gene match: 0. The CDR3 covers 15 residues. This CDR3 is CASSMTSGGEETQYF. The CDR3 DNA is TGTGCCAGTAGTATGACTAGCGGGGGGGAAGAGACCCAGTACTTC. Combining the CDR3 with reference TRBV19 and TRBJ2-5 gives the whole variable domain DGGITQSPKYLFRKEGQNVTLSCEQNLNHDAMYWYRQDPGQGLRLIYYSQIVNDFQKGDIAEGYSVSREKKESFPLTVTSAQKNPTAFYLCASSMTSGGEETQYFGPGTRLLVL.

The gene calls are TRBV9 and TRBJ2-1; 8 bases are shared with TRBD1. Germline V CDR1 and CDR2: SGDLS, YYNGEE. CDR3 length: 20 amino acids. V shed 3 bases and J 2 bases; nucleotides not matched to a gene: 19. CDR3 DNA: TGTGCCAGCAGCGAGAGGGGGTTGAACAGGGGGTCTAGGACCTACAATGAGCAGTTCTTC. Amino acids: CASSERGLNRGSRTYNEQFF.

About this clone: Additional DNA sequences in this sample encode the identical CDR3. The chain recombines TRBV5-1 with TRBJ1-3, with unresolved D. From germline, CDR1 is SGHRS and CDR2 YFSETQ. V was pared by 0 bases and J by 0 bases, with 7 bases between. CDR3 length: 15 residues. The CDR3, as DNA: TGCGCCAGCAGCTTGGGTGGCCTCTCTGGAAACACCATATATTTT. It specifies CASSLGGLSGNTIYF.

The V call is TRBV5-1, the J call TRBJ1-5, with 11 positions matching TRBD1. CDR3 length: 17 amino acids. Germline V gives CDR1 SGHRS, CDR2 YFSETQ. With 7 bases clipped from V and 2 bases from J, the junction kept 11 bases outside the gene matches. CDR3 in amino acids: CASPGQGEERGNQPQHF. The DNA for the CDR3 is TGCGCCAGCCCGGGACAGGGGGAGGAGAGAGGCAATCAGCCCCAGCATTTT.

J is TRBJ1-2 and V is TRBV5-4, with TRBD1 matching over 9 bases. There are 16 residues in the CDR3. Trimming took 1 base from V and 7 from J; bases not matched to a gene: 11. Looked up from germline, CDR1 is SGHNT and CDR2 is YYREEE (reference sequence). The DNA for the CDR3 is TGTGCCAGCAGCTTGCCGGGACAGGGTAGGAAGGGTGGCTACACCTTC. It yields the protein CASSLPGQGRKGGYTF. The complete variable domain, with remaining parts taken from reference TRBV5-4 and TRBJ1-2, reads ETGVTQSPTHLIKTRGQQVTLRCSSQSGHNTVSWYQQALGQGPQFIFQYYREEENGRGNFPPRFSGLQFPNYSSELNVNALELDDSALYLCASSLPGQGRKGGYTFGSGTRLTVV.

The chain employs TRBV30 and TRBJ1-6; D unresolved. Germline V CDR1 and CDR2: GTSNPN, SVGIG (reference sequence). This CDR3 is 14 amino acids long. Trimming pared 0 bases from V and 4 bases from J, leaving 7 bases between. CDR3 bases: TGTGCCTGGAGTGTAAACGAGTATAATTCACCCCTCCACTTT. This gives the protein CAWSVNEYNSPLHF. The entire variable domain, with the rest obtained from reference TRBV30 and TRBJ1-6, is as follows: SQTIHQWPATLVQPVGSPLSLECTVEGTSNPNLYWYRQAAGRGLQLLFYSVGIGQISSEVPQNLSASRPQDRQFILSSKKLLLSDSGFYLCAWSVNEYNSPLHFGNGTRLTVT.

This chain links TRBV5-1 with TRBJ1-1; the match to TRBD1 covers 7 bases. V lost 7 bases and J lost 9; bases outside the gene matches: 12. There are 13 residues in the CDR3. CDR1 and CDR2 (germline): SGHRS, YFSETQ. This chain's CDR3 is CASHTLGQSKAFF. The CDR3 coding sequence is TGCGCCAGCCATACCTTGGGACAGTCGAAAGCTTTCTTT.

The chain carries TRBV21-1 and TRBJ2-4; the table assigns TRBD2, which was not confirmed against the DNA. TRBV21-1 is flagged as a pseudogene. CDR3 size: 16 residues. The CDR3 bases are TGTGCCAGCAGCAAAGTCGGGGGAGAGGGCAAAAACATTCAGTACTTC. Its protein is CASSKVGGEGKNIQYF.

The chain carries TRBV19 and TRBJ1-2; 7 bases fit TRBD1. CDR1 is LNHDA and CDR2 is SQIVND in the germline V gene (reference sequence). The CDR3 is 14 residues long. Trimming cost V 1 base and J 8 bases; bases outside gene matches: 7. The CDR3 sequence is CASSIGPTGTGYTF. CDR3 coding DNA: TGTGCCAGTAGTATAGGCCCGACAGGGACCGGCTACACCTTC. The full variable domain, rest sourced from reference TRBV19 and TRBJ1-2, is DGGITQSPKYLFRKEGQNVTLSCEQNLNHDAMYWYRQDPGQGLRLIYYSQIVNDFQKGDIAEGYSVSREKKESFPLTVTSAQKNPTAFYLCASSIGPTGTGYTFGSGTRLTVV.